This TCR beta chain was captured in a study of cytomegalovirus exposure and HLA in healthy donors. Study summary: Among roughly 180 million T cells, an earlier analysis found 90 million to 130 million unique TCR beta sequences.

For this clone: What it binds is not known.

The study, taken as a whole, reports: Judged likely to be a sequencing artifact was a cluster of highly shared sequence variants. Later analysis demonstrated an association between a missense DCLRE1C variant and TCR beta V- and J-gene trimming.

The length of the CDR3 is 19 residues. Looked up from germline, CDR1 is SEHNR and CDR2 is FQNEAQ (reference sequence). With V trimmed by 0 bases and J by 0 bases, 7 bases remained unmatched. Sampled while nominally healthy, donors likely had unrecorded immune exposures. A multiplex PCR was run with 60 Vbeta primers and 13 Jbeta primers. Data came from immunoSEQ multiplex PCR; TCRdb stores just in-frame clones and leaves some out. The table shows approximately 170,000 clones, with 65% to 80% occurring only once. The rearrangement joins TRBV7-9 to TRBJ2-3; the match to TRBD2 covers 12 bases. The clonotype comes from a man aged 25-45 years in good health and CMV-seropositive. Sequenced sample: PBMCs. CDR3 coding DNA: TGTGCCAGCAGCTTAGCATTTGGACTAGCGGGGTTTAGCACAGATACGCAGTATTTT. This gives the protein CASSLAFGLAGFSTDTQYF.